These T cell receptor beta chains were read from a single sample in a study of a mutant IDH1 vaccine in newly diagnosed glioma. Produced via immunoSEQ multiplex PCR; TCRdb's table is partial and in-frame only. The table shows about 28,000 clones, with around 90% occurring only once. No antigen has been assigned to these receptors. The sequencing used PBMCs, collected from a glioma patient whose treatment included an IDH1 peptide vaccine. The origin of the receptors is a man younger than 30 with glioma. Both conserved end residues are part of each CDR3. Each record gives: V gene, clone size, D gene, J gene, CDR3 protein, CDR3 DNA. A D gene is named only where the DNA matches it firmly. For some rows the clone size is stated as once, few or many, or as a class when expanded; others skip it.

V gene: TRBV18; clone size: once; D gene: -; J gene: TRBJ2-7; CDR3 protein: CASSPSGFYEQYF; CDR3 DNA: TGTGCCAGCTCACCATCGGGGTTCTACGAGCAGTACTTC
V gene: TRBV28; clone size: -; D gene: -; J gene: TRBJ1-1; CDR3 protein: CASSTPPGTEAFF; CDR3 DNA: TGTGCCAGCAGCACACCCCCCGGCACTGAAGCTTTCTTT
V gene: TRBV7-2; clone size: -; D gene: TRBD1; J gene: TRBJ1-2; CDR3 protein: CASSSRQGYYGYTF; CDR3 DNA: TGTGCCAGCAGCTCCCGACAGGGTTACTATGGCTACACCTTC
V gene: TRBV19; clone size: -; D gene: -; J gene: TRBJ1-2; CDR3 protein: CASRLDSTNYGYTF; CDR3 DNA: TGTGCCAGTAGGTTGGACAGCACTAACTATGGCTACACCTTC
V gene: TRBV15; clone size: -; D gene: -; J gene: TRBJ2-3; CDR3 protein: CATSTFNGDTQYF; CDR3 DNA: TGTGCCACCAGCACTTTCAATGGGGATACGCAGTATTTT
V gene: TRBV13; clone size: -; D gene: -; J gene: TRBJ2-2; CDR3 protein: CASSKPPDRLELFF; CDR3 DNA: TGTGCCAGCAGCAAACCCCCCGACAGGCTGGAGCTGTTTTTT
V gene: TRBV29-1; clone size: -; D gene: -; J gene: TRBJ1-1; CDR3 protein: CSVERGTRTEAFF; CDR3 DNA: TGCAGCGTTGAAAGGGGGACGCGCACTGAAGCTTTCTTT
V gene: TRBV14; clone size: -; D gene: -; J gene: TRBJ1-3; CDR3 protein: CASSPRTSGGNTIYF; CDR3 DNA: TGTGCCAGCAGCCCTAGGACAAGCGGAGGAAACACCATATATTTT
V gene: TRBV7-9; clone size: -; D gene: -; J gene: TRBJ1-2; CDR3 protein: CASSLAGGYGYTF; CDR3 DNA: TGTGCCAGCAGCTTAGCCGGGGGGTATGGCTACACCTTC
V gene: TRBV7-9; clone size: -; D gene: -; J gene: TRBJ2-7; CDR3 protein: CASSLVESNEQYF; CDR3 DNA: TGTGCCAGCAGCTTAGTGGAATCCAACGAGCAGTACTTC
V gene: TRBV6-5; clone size: -; D gene: TRBD2; J gene: TRBJ2-7; CDR3 protein: CASSYTSGNRYEQYF; CDR3 DNA: TGTGCCAGCAGTTACACTAGCGGGAATAGGTACGAGCAGTACTTC
V gene: TRBV2; clone size: -; D gene: -; J gene: TRBJ2-7; CDR3 protein: CASSESRAQASYEQYF; CDR3 DNA: TGTGCCAGCAGTGAATCTAGAGCTCAAGCCTCCTACGAGCAGTACTTC
V gene: TRBV19; clone size: -; D gene: TRBD1; J gene: TRBJ1-2; CDR3 protein: CASSITSGQYGYTF; CDR3 DNA: TGTGCCAGTAGTATAACGTCGGGACAGTATGGCTACACCTTC
V gene: TRBV7-3; clone size: -; D gene: TRBD2; J gene: TRBJ2-3; CDR3 protein: CASSLAGAPDTQYF; CDR3 DNA: TGTGCCAGCAGCCTAGCGGGAGCCCCCGATACGCAGTATTTT
V gene: TRBV9; clone size: -; D gene: TRBD1; J gene: TRBJ1-1; CDR3 protein: CASSVAQGGEAFF; CDR3 DNA: TGTGCCAGCAGCGTAGCTCAGGGGGGTGAAGCTTTCTTT